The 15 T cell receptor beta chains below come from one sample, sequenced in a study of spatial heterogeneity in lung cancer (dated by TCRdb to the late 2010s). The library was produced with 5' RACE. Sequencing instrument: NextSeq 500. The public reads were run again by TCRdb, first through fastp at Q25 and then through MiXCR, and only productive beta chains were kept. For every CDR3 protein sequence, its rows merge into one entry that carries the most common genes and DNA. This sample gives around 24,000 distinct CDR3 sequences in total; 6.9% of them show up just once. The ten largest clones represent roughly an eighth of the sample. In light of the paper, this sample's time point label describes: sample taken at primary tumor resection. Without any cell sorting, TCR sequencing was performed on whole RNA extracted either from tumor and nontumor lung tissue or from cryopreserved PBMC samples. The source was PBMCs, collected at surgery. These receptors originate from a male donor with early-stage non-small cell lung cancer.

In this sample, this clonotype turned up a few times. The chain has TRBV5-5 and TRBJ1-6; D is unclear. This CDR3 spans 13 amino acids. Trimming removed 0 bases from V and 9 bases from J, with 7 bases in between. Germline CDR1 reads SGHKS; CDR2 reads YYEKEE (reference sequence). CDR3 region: CASSLEAVSPLHF. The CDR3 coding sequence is TGTGCCAGCAGCTTGGAGGCAGTTTCACCCCTCCACTTT. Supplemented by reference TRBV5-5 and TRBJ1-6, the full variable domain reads DAGVTQSPTHLIKTRGQQVTLRCSPISGHKSVSWYQQVLGQGPQFIFQYYEKEERGRGNFPDRFSARQFPNYSSELNVNALLLGDSALYLCASSLEAVSPLHFGNGTRLTVT.

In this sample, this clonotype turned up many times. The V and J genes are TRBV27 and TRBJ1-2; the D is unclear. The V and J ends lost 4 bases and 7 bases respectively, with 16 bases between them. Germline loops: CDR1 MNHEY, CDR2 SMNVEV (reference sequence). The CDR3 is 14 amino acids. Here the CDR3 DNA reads TGTGCCAGCAGTTCGGCAGGTCTATCTGGTGGCTACACCTTC. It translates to CASSSAGLSGGYTF.

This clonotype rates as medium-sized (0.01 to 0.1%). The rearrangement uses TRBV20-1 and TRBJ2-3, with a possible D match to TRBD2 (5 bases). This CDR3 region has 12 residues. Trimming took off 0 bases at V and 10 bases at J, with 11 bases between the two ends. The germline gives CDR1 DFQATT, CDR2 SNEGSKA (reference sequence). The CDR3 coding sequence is TGCAGTGCTAGAGATCAACTAGAGGCGCAGTATTTT. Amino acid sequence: CSARDQLEAQYF.

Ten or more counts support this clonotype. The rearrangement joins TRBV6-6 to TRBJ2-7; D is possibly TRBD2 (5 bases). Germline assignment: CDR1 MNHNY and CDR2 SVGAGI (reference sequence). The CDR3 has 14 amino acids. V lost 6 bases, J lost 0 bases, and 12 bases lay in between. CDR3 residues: CASRGLISSYEQYV. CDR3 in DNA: TGTGCCAGCAGAGGACTGATTAGCTCCTACGAGCAGTACGTC.

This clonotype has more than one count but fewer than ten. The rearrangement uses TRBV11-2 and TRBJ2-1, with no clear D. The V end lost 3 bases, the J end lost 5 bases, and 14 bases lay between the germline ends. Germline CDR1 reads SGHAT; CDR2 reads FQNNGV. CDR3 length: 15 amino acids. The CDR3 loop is CASSLEPFGHNEQFF. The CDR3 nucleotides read TGTGCCAGCAGCTTGGAGCCATTTGGCCACAATGAGCAGTTCTTC.

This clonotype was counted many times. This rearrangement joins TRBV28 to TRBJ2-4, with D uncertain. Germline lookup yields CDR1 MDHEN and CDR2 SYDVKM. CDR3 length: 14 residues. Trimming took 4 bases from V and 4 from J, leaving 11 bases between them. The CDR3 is CASSSITPKNIQYF. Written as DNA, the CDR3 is TGTGCCAGCAGTTCCATCACCCCGAAAAACATTCAGTACTTC.

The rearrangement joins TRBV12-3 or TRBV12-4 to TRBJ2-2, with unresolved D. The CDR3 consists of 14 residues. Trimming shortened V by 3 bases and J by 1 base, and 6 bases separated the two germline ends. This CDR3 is CASSFGLNTGELFF. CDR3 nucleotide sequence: TGTGCCAGCAGTTTCGGATTGAACACCGGGGAGCTGTTTTTT.

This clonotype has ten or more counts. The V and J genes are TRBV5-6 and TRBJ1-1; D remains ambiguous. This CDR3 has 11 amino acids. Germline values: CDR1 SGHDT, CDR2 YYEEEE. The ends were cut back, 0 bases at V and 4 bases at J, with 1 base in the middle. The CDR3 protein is CASSLATEAFF. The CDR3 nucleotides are TGTGCCAGCAGCTTGGCCACTGAAGCTTTCTTT.

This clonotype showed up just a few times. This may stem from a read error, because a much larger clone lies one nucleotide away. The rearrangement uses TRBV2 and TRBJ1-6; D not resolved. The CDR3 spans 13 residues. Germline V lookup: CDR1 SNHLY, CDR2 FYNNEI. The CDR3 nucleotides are TGTGCCAGCAGAGGAGCTTATAATTCACCCCTCCGCTTT. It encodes CASRGAYNSPLRF.

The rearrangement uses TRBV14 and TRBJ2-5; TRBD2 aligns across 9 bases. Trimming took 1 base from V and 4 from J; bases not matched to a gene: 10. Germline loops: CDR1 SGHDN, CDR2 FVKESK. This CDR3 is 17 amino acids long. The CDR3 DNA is TGTGCCAGCAGCCAAGGGCCCGGACTAGCGCATGGAGAGACCCAGTACTTC. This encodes CASSQGPGLAHGETQYF.

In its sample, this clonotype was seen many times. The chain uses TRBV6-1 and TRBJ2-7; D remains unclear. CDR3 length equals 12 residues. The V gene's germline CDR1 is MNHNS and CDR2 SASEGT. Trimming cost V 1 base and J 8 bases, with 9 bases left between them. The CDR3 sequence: CASSEVAAKQYV. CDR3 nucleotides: TGTGCCAGCAGTGAAGTTGCCGCTAAGCAGTACGTC.

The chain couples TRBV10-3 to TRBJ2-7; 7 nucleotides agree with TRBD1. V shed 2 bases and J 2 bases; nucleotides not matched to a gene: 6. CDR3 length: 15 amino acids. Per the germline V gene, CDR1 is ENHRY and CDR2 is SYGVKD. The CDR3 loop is CAISELRDRPYEQYF. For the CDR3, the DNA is TGTGCCATCAGTGAGCTACGGGACAGACCCTACGAGCAGTACTTC.

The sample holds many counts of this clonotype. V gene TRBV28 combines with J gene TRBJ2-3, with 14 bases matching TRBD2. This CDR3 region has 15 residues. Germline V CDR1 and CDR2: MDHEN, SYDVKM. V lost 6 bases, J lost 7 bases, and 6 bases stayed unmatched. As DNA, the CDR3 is TGTGCCAGCAGGTGGACTAGCGGGAGGTTGAATACGCAGTATTTT. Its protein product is CASRWTSGRLNTQYF.

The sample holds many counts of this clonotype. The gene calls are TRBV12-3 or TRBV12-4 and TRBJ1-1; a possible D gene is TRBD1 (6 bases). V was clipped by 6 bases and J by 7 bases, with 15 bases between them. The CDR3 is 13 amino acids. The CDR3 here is CASSLRGRDEAFF. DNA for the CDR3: TGTGCCAGCAGCCTCAGGGGCCGTGATGAAGCTTTCTTT.

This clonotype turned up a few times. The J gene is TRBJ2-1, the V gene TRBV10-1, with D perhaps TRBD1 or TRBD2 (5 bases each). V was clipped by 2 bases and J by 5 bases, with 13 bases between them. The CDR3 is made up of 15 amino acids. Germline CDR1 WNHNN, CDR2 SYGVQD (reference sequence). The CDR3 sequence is CASSEEGRYNNEQFF. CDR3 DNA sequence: TGCGCCAGCAGTGAGGAGGGGCGATACAACAATGAGCAGTTCTTC.